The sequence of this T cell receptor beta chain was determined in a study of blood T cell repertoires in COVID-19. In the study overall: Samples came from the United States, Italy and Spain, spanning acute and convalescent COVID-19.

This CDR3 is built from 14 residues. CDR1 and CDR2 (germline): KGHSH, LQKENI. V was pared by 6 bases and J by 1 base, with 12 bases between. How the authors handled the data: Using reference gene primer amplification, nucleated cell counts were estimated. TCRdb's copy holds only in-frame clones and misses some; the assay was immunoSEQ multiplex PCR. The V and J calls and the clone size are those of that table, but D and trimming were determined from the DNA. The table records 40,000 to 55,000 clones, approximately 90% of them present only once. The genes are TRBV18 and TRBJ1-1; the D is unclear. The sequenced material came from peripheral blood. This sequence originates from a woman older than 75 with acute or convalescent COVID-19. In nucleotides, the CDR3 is TGTGCCAGCTCCACCGGGGAGGGGAACACTGAAGCTTTCTTT. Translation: CASSTGEGNTEAFF.